The source of this T cell receptor beta chain is a study of shared clonotypes between healthy human individuals. Germline V gene data show CDR1 as SGHRS and CDR2 as YFSETQ. This CDR3 has 14 residues. Trimming shortened V by 0 bases and J by 5 bases, and 11 bases separated the two germline ends. Donors, without exception, were Caucasian adults residing in Nashville, Tennessee. Generated by immunoSEQ multiplex PCR, the TCRdb table keeps only in-frame clones and is missing some. The table shows approximately 470,000 clones, with roughly 80% occurring only once. This chain links TRBV5-1 with TRBJ2-5; D gene ambiguous. This clonotype originated in a woman in her forties in good health. Some clones in this sample may be carry-over from other donors' samples. The material sequenced was PBMCs. DNA for the CDR3: TGCGCCAGCAGCTTGGGCTTCCACGGGGAGACCCAGTACTTC. Encoded protein: CASSLGFHGETQYF.